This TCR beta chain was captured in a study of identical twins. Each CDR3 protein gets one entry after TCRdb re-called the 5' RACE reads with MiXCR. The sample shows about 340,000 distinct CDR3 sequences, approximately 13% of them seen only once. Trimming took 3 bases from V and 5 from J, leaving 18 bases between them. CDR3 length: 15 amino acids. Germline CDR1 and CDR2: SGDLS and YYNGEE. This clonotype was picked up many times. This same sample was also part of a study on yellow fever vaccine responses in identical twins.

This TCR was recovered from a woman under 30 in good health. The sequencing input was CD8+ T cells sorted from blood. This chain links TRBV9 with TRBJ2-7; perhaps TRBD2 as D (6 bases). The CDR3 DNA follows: TGTGCCAGCAGCGGCGGGACCGCTGGTTCTCACGAGCAGTACTTC. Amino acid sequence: CASSGGTAGSHEQYF.